The present T cell receptor beta chain was sequenced within a study of identifying expanded T cells in peripheral blood. Some clones are missing from TCRdb's copy, which holds only in-frame ones; the method was immunoSEQ multiplex PCR. The sample carries 90,000 or so clones, 88% recorded once. The germline gives CDR1 LNHNV, CDR2 YYDKDF (reference sequence). Trimming pared 0 bases from V and 6 bases from J, leaving 9 bases between. There are 14 residues in the CDR3. The sample was blood. The receptor was isolated from a person aged 18 to 70 in good health. V is TRBV15 and J is TRBJ1-5; no firm D call. CDR3 loop: CATSRDYSTQPQHF. DNA of the CDR3: TGTGCCACCAGCAGAGATTACTCCACTCAGCCCCAGCATTTT.